Here is one TCR beta chain with its context. No antigen is known for it. Each cell subset's genomic DNA was divided evenly among several immunoSEQ plates. Only in-frame clones appear in the TCRdb table, and some are missing; sequencing was by immunoSEQ multiplex PCR. This sample has about 380,000 clones, with 96% found just once. The data were taken from a study of shared clonotypes between healthy human individuals. Looking at the study overall: CD4 naive and memory got three plates each, CD8 naive two, CD8 memory one.

Germline V gene lookup returns CDR1 SGHRS and CDR2 YFSETQ. This CDR3 region has 15 residues. The V and J ends lost 0 bases and 1 base respectively, with 10 bases between them. Overall study results and limits: Represented genetic and exposure-history diversity was restricted by having few donors. Sharing across four donors was highest in naive CD4 (approximately 5%) and lowest in memory CD8 (0.4%).

The sample taken for sequencing was memory CD8+ T cells sorted from blood. The subset is: CD45RO+ cells pooled with CCR7-negative TemRA cells. This TCR derives from a man aged 25 to 40 in good health. This chain links TRBV5-1 with TRBJ2-5; D ambiguous. Here the CDR3 DNA reads TGCGCCAGCAGCTTGGCCACCCTCCCCCAAGAGACCCAGTACTTC. It yields the protein CASSLATLPQETQYF.